This section outlines one T cell receptor (beta chain) sequence together with its context. Which antigen it targets is not known. No much larger clone exists at a distance of one base, and base qualities are not known. These data originate in a study of cytomegalovirus exposure and HLA in healthy donors (dated by TCRdb to about 2017). General notes on the study: An earlier analysis of approximately 640 of the donors reported 250 to 300 Gb of sequence data and approximately 110 million unique TCR beta sequences from 190 million or so T cells. About 280 gigabases of sequencing data and tens of millions of unique TCR sequences made up an early release that covered some 640 HLA-typed donors. Among the roughly 380 genotyped donors, approximately 76% belonged to the genetic ancestry cluster associated with self-reported Caucasian donors. The aim of the study was to test whether cataloging public T cell receptors could identify signatures of past pathogen exposure. The study used immunosequencing to profile the T cell repertoires of approximately 630 subjects and linked those repertoires to cytomegalovirus serostatus. In addition to the first cohort of 666 subjects, a separate validation cohort of around 110 different subjects was used. To predict cytomegalovirus infection status, the study combined high-throughput TCR immunosequencing, statistical association of individual TCRs with disease status, and machine learning. A later analysis re-examined previously published TCR beta repertoires from more than 550 donors and added high-resolution HLA genotyping to investigate patterns of TCR occurrence. Rather than using new phenotypic data, the later analysis identified candidate immune exposures from TCR beta sequences and from how often those sequences occurred across donors. An earlier analysis of 450 to 750 of the donors used high-throughput TCR beta sequencing to judge whether each TCR beta V gene segment behaved as functional or pseudogenic. Donor age, sex, ethnicity and CMV serostatus were compiled together with the repertoire data. A later genetic analysis took genome-wide SNP genotypes for about 55% of the 666 donors and used that subset as a discovery cohort. All discovery cohort repertoires had been generated using a single sequencing platform. Both class I and class II loci were covered by HLA typing, at four-digit resolution. The number of donors typed differed by locus, with 629-630 for A, B, C, DRB1 and DQB1, roughly 520 for DQA1, approximately 570 for DPA1, and some 470 for DPB1. About five DR-DQ haplotypes were treated as single units for association and clustering because of strong linkage in the cohort. Among about 360 genotyped donors of the cohort, an average of 235,054 unique TCR beta nucleotide sequences were sequenced per donor, approximately 20% of them non-productive.

V gives up 4 bases and J gives up 2 bases, and the segment between their germline ends measures 12 bases. The germline V gene provides CDR1 SGHDN and CDR2 FVKESK. From its cysteine to its phenylalanine, the CDR3 spans 14 amino acids. Only the CDR3 region is kept as DNA, spanning 42 bases read in frame from base 1. What the study reported, not specific to this receptor: A further reported finding was that TCR beta sequences accurately predicted the HLA-A and HLA-B alleles for most subjects in the first cohort. This cohort had only TCR beta chains sequenced, and the lack of alpha or paired-chain data limited which features could be detected. Most TCR sequences were seen in very few donors, while some public TCRs were found in many individuals. The classifier was reported to diagnose cytomegalovirus status with high specificity and sensitivity in both the original cohort and the validation cohort. A later genetic analysis reported fewer N-insertions in productive TCRs among donors in an Asian-associated ancestry cluster than the 666-donor mean. Strong co-occurrence of HLA alleles, especially DR and DQ, made assigning TCR associations to individual alleles difficult. Specific HLA alleles were associated with more than 15,000 TCR beta sequences at a false discovery rate of 0.05 in a later analysis. The presence/absence analyses assumed that sequencing depth was roughly uniform across donors, and that assumption may not be true. A few of the identified cytomegalovirus-associated TCR beta chains were confirmed in vitro to be specific for cytomegalovirus antigens. The study listed 164 TCR beta chains as associated with cytomegalovirus. A later analysis found that HLA-associated TCR beta chains were more clonally expanded and had lower generation probabilities than equally common non-associated chains. A later genetic analysis associated a missense DCLRE1C variant with V-gene and J-gene trimming of TCR beta chains, and an independent cohort replicated the association. A later analysis found that TCR association rates varied across HLA loci, with DRB1 alleles showing the most associated TCRs and HLA-C alleles the fewest. A later analysis reported that several top co-occurrence clusters appeared linked to parvovirus B19, influenza, CMV and Epstein-Barr virus. A later analysis found that most CMV-associated TCR beta chains appeared HLA-restricted, with HLA associations seemingly driven largely by CMV exposure. CMV serostatus was the only immune exposure information available for the cohort. Because the 87-base-pair reads could not distinguish some IMGT-functional V segments, including TRBV6-2 and TRBV6-3, those segments were excluded. Correlated functional status among segregating V segments might be attributable to linkage disequilibrium, but an unknown experimental factor could not be ruled out. In an earlier analysis of around 600 of the donors, most TCR beta V segments appeared in productive rearrangements about 90% or about 30% of the time, broadly matching IMGT annotations. A group of highly shared sequence variants was considered likely to be a technical artifact of the sequencing pipeline. Because HLA typing was unavailable for some donors at each locus, only the typed subset was used in association tests. According to the authors, the approach could potentially be generalized to other disease states and immunological phenotypes. Because counts were too low, about 18 rarely observed V segments, including chromosome 9 orphons, were excluded from the earlier analysis of under 650 of the donors.

The library was generated by the immunoSEQ multiplex PCR assay. The multiplex PCR relied on a mix of 60 forward primers for TCR Vbeta segments and 13 reverse primers for TCR Jbeta segments. The CDR3 region of rearranged TCR beta genes was amplified from genomic DNA with a multiplex PCR assay. Amplified TCR beta libraries were sequenced as 87-base-pair reads on the Illumina HiSeq System. The original methods were these. A later analysis tallied around 82 million unique TCR beta chains across the 666 repertoires, and some 10 million of those chains were shared by two or more donors. Raw reads were error-corrected and collapsed into unique sequences by a nearest-neighbor algorithm in which closely related sequences were merged to remove PCR and sequencing errors. To assign V, D and J gene segments, CDR3 sequences were aligned to IMGT reference sequences. For a sequence to be retained, a match of at least six nucleotides was required to both a V gene segment and a J gene segment. Rearrangements were called productive when the CDR3 lacked stop codons and stayed in frame with V and J; all others were non-productive. CDR3 was defined by IMGT convention, running from the second conserved V-encoded cysteine to the conserved J-encoded phenylalanine. The earlier analysis of 550 to 650 of the donors excluded any sequence lacking an unambiguous match to a single V gene segment. In an earlier analysis of about 590 of the donors, a V segment was called functional when productive rearrangements were above 56.7%, and segregating when the standard deviation between donors exceeded 5%. A statistical classification framework was built to diagnose cytomegalovirus status from the catalog of TCR beta chain sequences. In a later analysis, V and J genes were assigned by comparing TCR nucleotide sequences against IMGT/GENE-DB human TR gene sequences. The TCRdist pipeline was used in a later analysis to assign CDR3 sequences and most-parsimonious VDJ recombination scenarios. In a later analysis, every TCR beta chain was defined by the combination of its CDR3 amino acid sequence and its V-gene family, and reads without a unique V-gene family were dropped. A later analysis removed several hundred highly shared, low-generation-probability nucleotide sequences to deal with suspected cross-contamination and a sequencing artifact. For each public chain, a later analysis derived a clonal expansion index from normalized ranks of inferred template counts within each repertoire. Generation probabilities in a later analysis came from a VDJ recombination model fitted to out-of-frame rearrangements, and those results were checked against IGoR. A later analysis scored TCR-TCR, TCR-HLA and TCR-CMV co-occurrence with hypergeometric tests, applying a repertoire-size bias correction to TCR pairs. In a later analysis, false discovery rates were estimated by permuting HLA or CMV assignments 20 times. In a later analysis, co-occurring TCRs were grouped using DBSCAN, and TCRdist sequence similarity was added for clustering within HLA-allele-positive subsets. Co-occurrence clustering excluded repertoires with fewer than 30,000 or more than 120,000 public chains, plus five with anomalous nucleotide sharing. In TCRdb, the immuneACCESS table is reduced to in-frame sequences with V and J assigned. These tables do not hold every clone; where another copy was compared, an unresolved V gene accounts for under half, and the others remain unexplained. The V and J calls and clone size are taken from that table; D and trimming were inferred from the DNA. The sample table holds some 220,000 clones, of which around 83% were seen once. 0.24% of the sample comes from the top ten.

In total, approximately 610 healthy bone marrow donors made up the cohort. At the time of sampling, all cohort members were nominally healthy, though unrecorded immune exposures were likely present. The donor tested CMV seronegative, placing the donor among the approximately 400 seronegative members of the cohort. Every donor gave a peripheral blood sample, and the peripheral blood mononuclear cells from that sample were used for TCR beta sequencing. The Qiagen DNeasy Blood Extraction Kit was used to extract genomic DNA from the blood cell samples. The receptor comes from a girl aged 2 to 9 in good health and CMV-seronegative. Source material: PBMCs. The rearrangement joined TRBV14 to TRBJ2-7, with the D gene too uncertain to name. The CDR3 protein sequence reads: CASSPLTLTYEQYF. The DNA reads TGTGCCAGCAGCCCCCTGACTCTTACCTACGAGCAGTACTTC.